Below, 27 T cell receptor beta chains from the same sample are listed, as sequenced in a study of T cells after posttransplantation cyclophosphamide. The assay was immunoSEQ multiplex PCR, and TCRdb's table has in-frame clones only and misses some. The repertoire holds around 66,000 clones, with 85% to 95% as singletons. The sequenced material came from PBMCs. All receptors come from a woman younger than 45 in good health and a related stem cell transplant donor.

V is TRBV7-9 and J is TRBJ2-7; 8 bases line up with TRBD2. Germline CDR1 reads SEHNR; CDR2 reads FQNEAQ (reference sequence). This CDR3 is 16 amino acids long. V lost 1 base and J lost 3; bases outside the gene matches: 8. The CDR3 nucleotides are TGTGCCAGCAGCTTAGTAGGTGGGCTAGCGGGCTACGAGCAGTACTTC. Its translation: CASSLVGGLAGYEQYF.

J is TRBJ2-2 and V is TRBV19; 7 bases are shared with TRBD1. CDR3 length: 13 amino acids. The trim removed 7 bases at V and 4 bases at J, leaving 3 bases unmatched. Germline V gene data show CDR1 as LNHDA and CDR2 as SQIVND (reference sequence). In DNA form, the CDR3 reads TGTGCCAGTAACAGGGGCTCCACCGGGGAGCTGTTTTTT. Protein product: CASNRGSTGELFF. The full variable domain, its missing parts supplied by reference TRBV19 and TRBJ2-2, is DGGITQSPKYLFRKEGQNVTLSCEQNLNHDAMYWYRQDPGQGLRLIYYSQIVNDFQKGDIAEGYSVSREKKESFPLTVTSAQKNPTAFYLCASNRGSTGELFFGEGSRLTVL.

The J gene is TRBJ1-3, the V gene TRBV9, with 7 nucleotides matching TRBD1. The CDR3 is made up of 16 amino acids. Germline CDR1 is SGDLS and CDR2 is YYNGEE. With V trimmed by 0 bases and J by 4 bases, 7 bases remained unmatched. The DNA for the CDR3 is TGTGCCAGCAGCGTAGCTAACAGGGGAACGGGAAACACCATATATTTT. Translation: CASSVANRGTGNTIYF.

The V gene is TRBV5-1, the J gene TRBJ2-3, with D possibly matching TRBD1 (6 bases). V lost 1 base to trimming and J lost 4 bases, with 10 bases between them. Germline lookup yields CDR1 SGHRS and CDR2 YFSETQ. The CDR3 spans 14 residues. CDR3 protein: CASSLNGQPDTQYF. Written as DNA, the CDR3 is TGCGCCAGCAGCTTGAACGGACAGCCAGATACGCAGTATTTT.

The rearrangement uses TRBV7-2 and TRBJ2-5, with 10 positions matching TRBD2. With 1 base clipped from V and 1 base from J, the junction kept 6 bases outside the gene matches. There are 17 residues in the CDR3. The germline CDR1 and CDR2 sequences are SGHTA and FQGNSA. Written as DNA, the CDR3 is TGTGCCAGCAGCTTAGGTTCGACTAGCGGGTCCCAAGAGACCCAGTACTTC. Protein product: CASSLGSTSGSQETQYF.

This clone occurred once. This chain links TRBV28 with TRBJ1-2; D gene unclear. The CDR3 spans 11 residues. The germline CDR1 and CDR2 sequences are MDHEN and SYDVKM. V lost 3 bases and J lost 12, with 11 bases in between. The CDR3 reads CASSLRYGHTF. CDR3 DNA sequence: TGTGCCAGCAGTTTGAGATATGGGCACACCTTC.

The chain links TRBV10-1 to TRBJ1-1; no reliable D call. CDR3 length: 14 amino acids. The ends were cut back, 2 bases at V and 0 bases at J, with 7 bases in the middle. Looked up from germline, CDR1 is WNHNN and CDR2 is SYGVQD (reference sequence). CDR3 residues: CASSETEMNTEAFF. CDR3 DNA sequence: TGCGCCAGCAGTGAGACAGAAATGAACACTGAAGCTTTCTTT.

CDR3 sequence: CASSSTTDNEQFF. The DNA for the CDR3 is TGTGCCAGCAGCTCTACGACAGACAATGAGCAGTTCTTC. The rearrangement joins TRBV5-4 to TRBJ2-1; weak D call: TRBD1 (5 bases). The V and J ends lost 3 bases and 5 bases respectively, with 9 bases between them. Germline V gives CDR1 SGHNT, CDR2 YYREEE (reference sequence). The CDR3 length is 13 residues.

This chain connects TRBV10-3 to TRBJ1-5; no reliable D call. Germline CDR1 reads ENHRY; CDR2 reads SYGVKD. Trimming cost V 0 bases and J 4 bases, with 10 bases left between them. The CDR3 loop spans 15 amino acids. Written as DNA, the CDR3 is TGTGCCATCAGTGAGTCAGGGCCGAATAATCAGCCCCAGCATTTT. Protein sequence: CAISESGPNNQPQHF.

J is TRBJ2-7 and V is TRBV4-2; possible D gene TRBD1, 5 bases. CDR3 size: 15 residues. V lost 0 bases and J 3 bases, leaving 12 bases between the germline ends. In germline, CDR1 is LGHNA, CDR2 YNFKEQ. The chain's CDR3 is CASSQERTPIYEQYF. CDR3 coding DNA: TGTGCCAGCAGCCAAGAAAGGACACCGATCTACGAGCAGTACTTC.

V is TRBV7-2 and J is TRBJ2-3, with 7 bases fitting TRBD2. The CDR3 has 15 amino acids. Germline V gene sequence: CDR1 SGHTA, CDR2 FQGNSA. J gave up 1 base and V 0 bases, and 1 base lay outside the gene matches. The CDR3 loop is CASSLALAGTDTQYF. The CDR3 nucleotides are TGTGCCAGCAGCTTAGCGCTAGCGGGCACAGATACGCAGTATTTT.

The V call is TRBV19, the J call TRBJ1-1, with 12 bases aligning to TRBD1. Losses at the gene ends were 4 bases for V and 4 bases for J; bases not matched to a gene: 7. The germline CDR1 and CDR2 sequences are LNHDA and SQIVND (reference sequence). This CDR3 comprises 16 residues. As DNA, the CDR3 is TGTGCCAGTAGTAGCGGGACAGGGGGCTATGGCACTGAAGCTTTCTTT. It yields the protein CASSSGTGGYGTEAFF. The whole variable domain, remainder taken from reference TRBV19 and TRBJ1-1, is DGGITQSPKYLFRKEGQNVTLSCEQNLNHDAMYWYRQDPGQGLRLIYYSQIVNDFQKGDIAEGYSVSREKKESFPLTVTSAQKNPTAFYLCASSSGTGGYGTEAFFGQGTRLTVV.

The J gene is TRBJ2-7, the V gene TRBV4-3; perhaps TRBD1 as D (5 bases). Germline values: CDR1 LGHNA, CDR2 YSLEER. V was cut by 0 bases and J by 0 bases, with 6 bases left in between. The CDR3 has 14 amino acids. This chain's CDR3 is CASSQDRASYEQYF. CDR3 DNA sequence: TGCGCCAGCAGCCAAGACAGGGCCTCCTACGAGCAGTACTTC.

With regard to this clone: Other DNA variants within this sample encode the same CDR3. V usage is TRBV4-1 and J usage is TRBJ1-2; D is uncertain. CDR1 and CDR2 from the germline V gene are MGHRA and YSYEKL. Trimming took off 2 bases at V and 7 bases at J, with 17 bases between the two ends. The CDR3 is 15 amino acids. Written as DNA, the CDR3 is TGCGCCAGCAGCCAAAATGAGGCGATAACTGCTGGCTACACCTTC. Amino acids: CASSQNEAITAGYTF.

The chain carries TRBV4-3 and TRBJ2-3; 9 nucleotides line up with TRBD2. The CDR3 spans 13 residues. V shed 3 bases, J shed 13 bases, and the junction held 8 bases outside the gene matches. In germline, CDR1 is LGHNA, CDR2 YSLEER. For the CDR3, the DNA is TGCGCCAGCAGCCAGCACTTAGCGGGGGCCGAGTATTTT. Translated, it gives CASSQHLAGAEYF.

The chain is built from TRBV27 and TRBJ1-1; a possible D gene is TRBD1 (6 bases). Germline lookup yields CDR1 MNHEY and CDR2 SMNVEV (reference sequence). V gave up 0 bases and J gave up 5 bases, with 10 bases separating them. This CDR3 is 14 amino acids long. CDR3 coding DNA: TGTGCCAGCAGTTTATCGCAGGGGAAAACTGAAGCTTTCTTT. It encodes CASSLSQGKTEAFF.

The CDR3 sequence is CASRYRGTSNEQYF. CDR3 nucleotides: TGTGCCAGCAGGTACAGGGGGACATCAAACGAGCAGTACTTC. This chain connects TRBV2 to TRBJ2-7; 8 nucleotides match TRBD1. Germline CDR1 SNHLY, CDR2 FYNNEI. The junction had 9 bases not matched to a gene; V was cut back by 6 bases and J by 5 bases. CDR3 size: 14 residues.

This clone was recorded once. The V gene is TRBV7-8, the J gene TRBJ2-7, with 7 bases lining up with TRBD1. Germline CDR1 SGHVS, CDR2 FQNEAQ. Losses at the gene ends were 5 bases for V and 0 bases for J; bases not matched to a gene: 7. The CDR3 is 15 residues long. CDR3 amino acids: CASSRTGESSYEQYF. Written as DNA, the CDR3 is TGTGCCAGCAGCCGGACAGGCGAGAGCTCCTACGAGCAGTACTTC.

This chain connects TRBV7-8 to TRBJ2-7, with a tentative D call TRBD2 (6 bases). The CDR3 length is 15 residues. Germline-derived CDR1 and CDR2 are SGHVS and FQNEAQ. The V end lost 7 bases, the J end lost 2 bases, and 18 bases lay between the germline ends. This chain's CDR3 is CASTTLRGYTYEQYF. In DNA form, the CDR3 reads TGTGCCAGCACCACCCTCCGGGGGTATACCTACGAGCAGTACTTC.

V and J are TRBV28 and TRBJ1-3; 8 bases line up with TRBD1. The CDR3 extends over 15 amino acids. Trimming cost V 6 bases and J 2 bases; bases outside gene matches: 6. Germline CDR1 is MDHEN and CDR2 is SYDVKM. The CDR3 protein is CASSLGQGTGNTIYF. CDR3 sequence (DNA): TGTGCCAGCAGCCTAGGACAGGGCACTGGAAACACCATATATTTT.

The chain combines TRBV28 with TRBJ1-4, with D unresolved. CDR3 length equals 13 residues. Germline V gene lookup returns CDR1 MDHEN and CDR2 SYDVKM. V was pared by 7 bases and J by 0 bases, with 6 bases between. The CDR3 loop is CASNEATNEKLFF. The CDR3 DNA reads as TGTGCCAGCAACGAGGCAACTAATGAAAAACTGTTTTTT.

The rearrangement joins TRBV5-4 to TRBJ1-1; D not resolved. V was shortened by 2 bases and J by 1 base, with 3 bases between the two germline ends. The V gene's germline CDR1 is SGHNT and CDR2 YYREEE (reference sequence). This CDR3 region has 12 residues. Here the CDR3 reads CASSLSNTEAFF. The CDR3 bases are TGTGCCAGCAGCTTATCGAACACTGAAGCTTTCTTT.

The chain links TRBV6-6 to TRBJ1-3; 9 bases align to TRBD1. The V gene's germline CDR1 is MNHNY and CDR2 SVGAGI (reference sequence). The CDR3 length is 13 residues. Trimming removed 10 bases from V and 3 bases from J; junction bases left unmatched: 4. In nucleotides, the CDR3 is TGTGCCACTACAGGGGGCCATGGAAACACCATATATTTT. Translated, it gives CATTGGHGNTIYF.

The gene calls are TRBV5-6 and TRBJ2-7, with D hard to call. V was pared by 4 bases and J by 4 bases, with 12 bases between. Germline values: CDR1 SGHDT, CDR2 YYEEEE. This CDR3 is 13 amino acids long. In DNA form, the CDR3 reads TGTGCCAGCAGCGCAGACAATCAGTACGAGCAGTACTTC. Translated: CASSADNQYEQYF.

This clone was observed once. CDR3 coding DNA: TGTGCCATCAGTGAAGCGGGAGGAGCGGAGAACTATGGCTACACCTTC. This codes for CAISEAGGAENYGYTF. The J gene is TRBJ1-2, the V gene TRBV10-3; D remains unclear. The CDR3 has 16 residues. V shed 3 bases and J shed 2 bases, with 16 bases lying between them. Germline CDR1 and CDR2: ENHRY and SYGVKD.

The chain is built from TRBV18 and TRBJ1-5; no clear D. Germline values: CDR1 KGHSH, CDR2 LQKENI. CDR3 size: 16 residues. Trimming pared 1 base from V and 6 bases from J, leaving 16 bases between. The CDR3 loop reads CASSPQGRLPSQPQHF. DNA for the CDR3: TGTGCCAGCTCACCACAAGGAAGACTTCCTAGTCAGCCCCAGCATTTT.

This clone was detected only a few times. The gene calls are TRBV12-5 and TRBJ2-3; D may be TRBD1 (5 bases). Germline loops: CDR1 LGHNT, CDR2 FRNRAP. V dropped 3 bases and J dropped 4 bases, with 14 bases sitting between them. The CDR3 sequence is 15 residues long. The CDR3 coding sequence is TGTGCTAGTGGTTTTCACACCGGACAACCAGATACGCAGTATTTT. This encodes CASGFHTGQPDTQYF.